The 27 T cell receptor beta chains reported below all come from one sample, sequenced in a study of technical replicates of blood from several donors. Sequencing used immunoSEQ multiplex PCR; TCRdb keeps in-frame clones, though not all of them. The table lists tens of thousands of clones, about nine tenths of them singletons. Sequencing was done on a sample of PBMCs. These receptor sequences come from a human donor in good health. Some clones in this sample may be carry-over from other donors' samples.

This chain joins TRBV15 and TRBJ2-1; 9 bases agree with TRBD2. CDR3 size: 16 residues. From germline, CDR1 is LNHNV and CDR2 YYDKDF (reference sequence). Trimming took 1 base from V and 9 from J; bases not matched to a gene: 10. The CDR3: CATSRAPAGGFGEQFF. CDR3 DNA sequence: TGTGCCACCAGCAGAGCCCCGGCGGGGGGGTTCGGTGAGCAGTTCTTC.

The rearrangement joins TRBV9 to TRBJ2-3, with a possible D match to TRBD1 (5 bases). Germline CDR1 reads SGDLS; CDR2 reads YYNGEE. V was clipped by 3 bases and J by 0 bases, with 11 bases between them. The CDR3 is 15 amino acids. The DNA for the CDR3 is TGTGCCAGCAGCGAGCAGGGTTTCAGCACAGATACGCAGTATTTT. Amino acid sequence: CASSEQGFSTDTQYF.

The chain employs TRBV5-5 and TRBJ1-2, with a possible D match to TRBD1 (6 bases). Trimming pared 4 bases from V and 4 bases from J, leaving 8 bases between. Germline CDR1 is SGHKS and CDR2 is YYEKEE (reference sequence). This CDR3 is 12 amino acids long. CDR3 sequence reads: CASSGTLYGYTF. Written as DNA, the CDR3 is TGTGCCAGCAGCGGGACACTCTATGGCTACACCTTC.

The rearrangement uses TRBV27 and TRBJ1-2, with TRBD1 identical over 7 bases. The length of the CDR3 is 13 residues. The trim removed 6 bases at V and 4 bases at J, leaving 5 bases unmatched. The V gene's germline CDR1 is MNHEY and CDR2 SMNVEV (reference sequence). Here the CDR3 reads CASSTTGFYGYTF. In DNA form, the CDR3 reads TGTGCCAGCAGCACGACAGGGTTCTATGGCTACACCTTC.

The V call is TRBV10-1, the J call TRBJ1-1; maybe TRBD1 (5 bases). Trimming removed 5 bases at V and 1 base at J, with 11 bases between. Germline loops: CDR1 WNHNN, CDR2 SYGVQD (reference sequence). The CDR3 consists of 14 residues. CDR3 loop: CASSLRQRNTEAFF. CDR3 DNA: TGCGCCAGCAGTCTTCGACAGAGGAACACTGAAGCTTTCTTT.

J is TRBJ2-7 and V is TRBV6-6; weak D call: TRBD1 (8 bases). The CDR3 is 15 amino acids. The V gene lost 6 bases and the J gene lost 2 bases, with 17 bases spanning the gap. Germline V lookup: CDR1 MNHNY, CDR2 SVGAGI (reference sequence). The CDR3 DNA is TGTGCCAGCAGGCGTACAGGGGGAGGGCCCTACGAGCAGTACTTC. Protein: CASRRTGGGPYEQYF.

The V gene is TRBV6-1, the J gene TRBJ2-4, with TRBD2 matching 10 bases. This CDR3 has 19 amino acids. With 2 bases clipped from V and 3 bases from J, the junction kept 13 bases outside the gene matches. Germline V gene sequence: CDR1 MNHNS, CDR2 SASEGT. In nucleotides, the CDR3 is TGTGCCAGCAGTGAATATGGTAGCGGGGGGTTCTTAGGCAAAAACATTCAGTACTTC. Translation gives CASSEYGSGGFLGKNIQYF.

This sequence joins TRBV11-2 and TRBJ2-3; 11 nucleotides agree with TRBD2. Germline V gives CDR1 SGHAT, CDR2 FQNNGV. V gave up 3 bases and J gave up 9 bases; unmatched junction bases: 5. The CDR3 has 14 amino acids. The CDR3 DNA reads as TGTGCCAGCAGCTTTTGGCTAGCGGGAGGAACGCAGTATTTT. As protein: CASSFWLAGGTQYF.

The chain carries TRBV7-9 and TRBJ2-7; tentative D call: TRBD2 (6 bases). V was trimmed by 1 base and J by 8 bases, leaving 15 bases between them. The CDR3 has 14 residues. Germline assignment: CDR1 SEHNR and CDR2 FQNEAQ (reference sequence). CDR3 protein: CASSLDAGPSKQYF. The CDR3 DNA reads as TGTGCCAGCAGCTTAGATGCGGGGCCCTCCAAGCAGTACTTC.

The gene calls are TRBV7-9 and TRBJ2-5; unclear D gene. The length of the CDR3 is 16 residues. Germline V gene data show CDR1 as SEHNR and CDR2 as FQNEAQ (reference sequence). Between the trimmed V and J ends, which lost 5 bases and 0 bases, there was a span of 16 bases. CDR3 protein: CASSIDARSYQETQYF. The CDR3 DNA follows: TGTGCCAGCAGCATAGATGCTCGGAGCTACCAAGAGACCCAGTACTTC.

The chain carries TRBV7-3 and TRBJ2-1; D call uncertain. CDR1 is SGHTA, CDR2 FQGTGA, per germline. The V end lost 6 bases, the J end lost 0 bases, and 6 bases lay between the germline ends. This CDR3 comprises 13 residues. The chain's CDR3 is CASRSSSYNEQFF. As DNA, the CDR3 is TGTGCCAGCAGGTCGAGCTCCTACAATGAGCAGTTCTTC. Supplemented by reference TRBV7-3 and TRBJ2-1, the full variable domain reads GAGVSQTPSNKVTEKGKYVELRCDPISGHTALYWYRQSLGQGPEFLIYFQGTGAADDSGLPNDRFFAVRPEGSVSTLKIQRTERGDSAVYLCASRSSSYNEQFFGPGTRLTVL.

The V call is TRBV5-4, the J call TRBJ2-7; the match to TRBD1 covers 12 bases. The J segment lost 5 bases and the V segment lost 3 bases, leaving 6 bases of the junction unmatched. CDR1 is SGHNT and CDR2 is YYREEE in the germline V gene (reference sequence). CDR3 size: 15 residues. DNA of the CDR3: TGTGCCAGCAGCTCGGTGGGACAGGGGGCTCACGAGCAGTACTTC. Its translation: CASSSVGQGAHEQYF. Full variable domain (remainder filled in from reference TRBV5-4 and TRBJ2-7): ETGVTQSPTHLIKTRGQQVTLRCSSQSGHNTVSWYQQALGQGPQFIFQYYREEENGRGNFPPRFSGLQFPNYSSELNVNALELDDSALYLCASSSVGQGAHEQYFGPGTRLTVT.

The DNA for the CDR3 is TGTGCCAGCGGGCCAGGGACTAATGAAAAACTGTTTTTT. It translates to CASGPGTNEKLFF. This chain uses TRBV27 with TRBJ1-4, with a weak D call TRBD1 (5 bases). This CDR3 has 13 residues. Germline lookup yields CDR1 MNHEY and CDR2 SMNVEV (reference sequence). V lost 8 bases, J lost 2 bases, and 9 bases lay in between.

The chain combines TRBV30 with TRBJ2-7, with D maybe TRBD2 (6 bases). V lost 8 bases, J lost 7 bases, and 15 bases lay in between. Germline values: CDR1 GTSNPN, CDR2 SVGIG (reference sequence). The length of the CDR3 is 11 residues. CDR3: CATGLHMEQYF. The DNA for the CDR3 is TGTGCCACGGGACTTCACATGGAGCAGTACTTC. The full variable domain, completed using reference TRBV30 and TRBJ2-7, is SQTIHQWPATLVQPVGSPLSLECTVEGTSNPNLYWYRQAAGRGLQLLFYSVGIGQISSEVPQNLSASRPQDRQFILSSKKLLLSDSGFYLCATGLHMEQYFGPGTRLTVT.

The chain recombines TRBV9 with TRBJ1-5; D possibly corresponds to TRBD1 (5 bases). V was clipped by 3 bases and J by 0 bases, with 7 bases between them. CDR1 is SGDLS and CDR2 is YYNGEE in the germline V gene. The CDR3 is made up of 14 amino acids. This CDR3 reads CASSAGFSNQPQHF. Here the CDR3 DNA reads TGTGCCAGCAGCGCAGGGTTTAGCAATCAGCCCCAGCATTTT.

V gene TRBV9 combines with J gene TRBJ2-3; maybe TRBD1 (5 bases). Trimming took 0 bases from V and 2 from J, leaving 10 bases between them. This CDR3 has 15 amino acids. Germline values: CDR1 SGDLS, CDR2 YYNGEE. The CDR3 sequence is CASSVAGAVTDTQYF. In nucleotides, the CDR3 is TGTGCCAGCAGCGTAGCTGGGGCGGTCACAGATACGCAGTATTTT.

The chain uses TRBV6-1 and TRBJ2-1; 7 bases align to TRBD1. The CDR3 contains 11 residues. After removal of 8 bases from V and 6 bases from J, the junction contained 1 base not matched to a gene. Germline-derived CDR1 and CDR2 are MNHNS and SASEGT. The CDR3 DNA reads as TGTGCCAGCGACAGGGCCAATGAGCAGTTCTTC. It is translated as CASDRANEQFF.

This sequence joins TRBV7-8 and TRBJ2-3; TRBD2 is a possible D gene (6 bases). The V gene's germline CDR1 is SGHVS and CDR2 FQNEAQ. The V and J ends lost 1 base and 3 bases respectively, with 14 bases between them. The CDR3 extends over 16 amino acids. The CDR3 reads CASSLVAASVTDTQYF. The DNA of the CDR3 is TGTGCCAGCAGCTTAGTGGCGGCTAGCGTTACAGATACGCAGTATTTT.

This clone was seen more than once but under ten times. The chain is built from TRBV5-4 and TRBJ2-1; 8 bases match TRBD1. V shed 2 bases and J 6 bases; nucleotides not matched to a gene: 7. Germline V CDR1 and CDR2: SGHNT, YYREEE (reference sequence). This CDR3 region has 15 residues. CDR3 sequence reads: CASSFLRTGSNEQFF. The CDR3 DNA sequence: TGTGCCAGCAGCTTCCTGCGGACAGGGTCCAATGAGCAGTTCTTC.

The chain uses TRBV13 and TRBJ2-1, with TRBD2 identical over 10 bases. This CDR3 spans 14 amino acids. CDR1 and CDR2 (germline): PRHDT, FYEKMQ (reference sequence). With V trimmed by 2 bases and J by 7 bases, 2 bases remained unmatched. CDR3: CASSLLAGDNEQFF. In nucleotides, the CDR3 is TGTGCCAGCAGCTTACTAGCGGGGGATAATGAGCAGTTCTTC.

The rearrangement links TRBV9 to TRBJ2-2; TRBD2 agrees at 12 bases. The CDR3 loop spans 19 amino acids. V was clipped by 3 bases and J by 4 bases; unmatched bases: 13. Germline V gene data show CDR1 as SGDLS and CDR2 as YYNGEE. CDR3 bases: TGTGCCAGCAGCGCGAGGCTAGCGGGAGGGCCAACGGGCACCGGGGAGCTGTTTTTT. Its protein product is CASSARLAGGPTGTGELFF.

The gene calls are TRBV15 and TRBJ2-3; 8 nucleotides agree with TRBD1. This CDR3 is 16 amino acids long. From germline, CDR1 is LNHNV and CDR2 YYDKDF (reference sequence). V gave up 1 base and J gave up 2 bases; unmatched junction bases: 5. The CDR3 region is CATSRGGTGYTDTQYF. The DNA of the CDR3 is TGTGCCACCAGCAGAGGCGGGACAGGATACACAGATACGCAGTATTTT. Full variable domain (remainder filled in from reference TRBV15 and TRBJ2-3): DAMVIQNPRYQVTQFGKPVTLSCSQTLNHNVMYWYQQKSSQAPKLLFHYYDKDFNNEADTPDNFQSRRPNTSFCFLDIRSPGLGDTAMYLCATSRGGTGYTDTQYFGPGTRLTVL.

The chain uses TRBV7-7 and TRBJ2-2; no definite D call. This CDR3 has 14 amino acids. Trimming removed 3 bases from V and 2 bases from J, with 7 bases in between. The germline V gene encodes CDR1 SSHAT and CDR2 FNYEAQ (reference sequence). The DNA of the CDR3 is TGTGCCAGCAGCTTCGATCTAAACACCGGGGAGCTGTTTTTT. Protein: CASSFDLNTGELFF.

The chain links TRBV29-1 to TRBJ1-4; no clear D. Deletions cut 8 bases from V and 0 bases from J, with 13 bases between. CDR1 and CDR2 from the germline V gene are SQVTM and ANQGSEA. This CDR3 is built from 14 residues. The CDR3 is CSPNSIATNEKLFF. DNA for the CDR3: TGCAGCCCAAACTCGATTGCAACTAATGAAAAACTGTTTTTT.

V is TRBV4-2 and J is TRBJ2-1; no clear D gene. Trimming stripped 0 bases from V and 10 bases from J, with 13 bases between. CDR1 is LGHNA, CDR2 YNFKEQ, per germline. There are 14 residues in the CDR3. Written as DNA, the CDR3 is TGTGCCAGCAGCCAAGATCAGAGGCCCCGAGAGCAGTTCTTC. Protein product: CASSQDQRPREQFF.

V is TRBV12-5 and J is TRBJ2-5; 11 nucleotides line up with TRBD2. CDR3 length: 14 residues. V trimming: 0 bases; J trimming: 14 bases; junction bases outside the gene matches: 8. CDR1 is LGHNT, CDR2 FRNRAP, per germline. Written as DNA, the CDR3 is TGTGCTAGTGGTTTGGTACCGCCTAGCGGGGGGCACTACTTC. This codes for CASGLVPPSGGHYF. The variable domain in full, with the rest retrieved from reference TRBV12-5 and TRBJ2-5, is DARVTQTPRHKVTEMGQEVTMRCQPILGHNTVFWYRQTMMQGLELLAYFRNRAPLDDSGMPKDRFSAEMPDATLATLKIQPSEPRDSAVYFCASGLVPPSGGHYFGPGTRLLVL.

The chain has TRBV5-8 and TRBJ1-5; a possible D gene is TRBD1 (6 bases). This CDR3 comprises 14 residues. V gave up 5 bases and J gave up 3 bases, with 12 bases separating them. The germline CDR1 and CDR2 sequences are SGHTS and YDEGEE. The CDR3, as DNA: TGTGCCAGCAGTTCCGGACAGCCCAATCAGCCCCAGCATTTT. Its protein product is CASSSGQPNQPQHF.